The 18 T cell receptor beta chains reported below all come from one sample, sequenced in a study of cytomegalovirus exposure and HLA in healthy donors. This PCR relied on a set of 60 Vbeta primers and 13 Jbeta primers. This table comes from immunoSEQ multiplex PCR, and its TCRdb copy is limited to in-frame clones, with some not included. The sample lists about 130,000 clones, 66% seen once, with about 1.5% in the top ten. Source material: PBMCs. These receptors all come from a human donor in good health.

CDR3 amino acids: CASRGAAGQFYEQYF. The CDR3 bases are TGTGCCAGCAGAGGGGCCGCCGGACAGTTCTACGAGCAGTACTTC. This chain links TRBV28 with TRBJ2-7, with a weak D call TRBD1 (6 bases). The V and J ends lost 6 bases and 3 bases respectively, with 18 bases between them. Germline V lookup: CDR1 MDHEN, CDR2 SYDVKM. The CDR3 length is 15 residues.

In nucleotides, the CDR3 is TGTGCCAGCAGCAAACAGGGGGCAACTAATGAAAAACTGTTTTTT. Its translation is CASSKQGATNEKLFF. The V and J genes are TRBV9 and TRBJ1-4, with 8 bases lining up with TRBD1. The CDR3 is 15 amino acids. CDR1 SGDLS and CDR2 YYNGEE come from the germline V gene. The ends lost 4 bases at V and 0 bases at J; junction bases unmatched: 2. The whole variable domain, remainder taken from reference TRBV9 and TRBJ1-4, is DSGVTQTPKHLITATGQRVTLRCSPRSGDLSVYWYQQSLDQGLQFLIQYYNGEERAKGNILERFSAQQFPDLHSELNLSSLELGDSALYFCASSKQGATNEKLFFGSGTQLSVL.

The chain is built from TRBV15 and TRBJ2-5; D is possibly TRBD1 (8 bases). The germline V gene has CDR1 LNHNV and CDR2 YYDKDF (reference sequence). Trimming took off 2 bases at V and 5 bases at J, with 18 bases between the two ends. CDR3 size: 16 residues. The CDR3 DNA reads TGTGCCACCAGCAGATCCCTCGGACAGGGAGGGGAGACCCAGTACTTC. It codes for CATSRSLGQGGETQYF. The full variable domain, in which reference TRBV15 and TRBJ2-5 provide the parts outside the CDR3, is DAMVIQNPRYQVTQFGKPVTLSCSQTLNHNVMYWYQQKSSQAPKLLFHYYDKDFNNEADTPDNFQSRRPNTSFCFLDIRSPGLGDTAMYLCATSRSLGQGGETQYFGPGTRLLVL.

This clone was counted only a few times. V usage is TRBV28 and J usage is TRBJ2-7; 7 bases are shared with TRBD1. The CDR3 length is 14 residues. The trim removed 5 bases at V and 3 bases at J, leaving 7 bases unmatched. The germline gives CDR1 MDHEN, CDR2 SYDVKM. The CDR3 is CASSAGTDYYEQYF. The CDR3 nucleotides read TGTGCCAGCAGTGCCGGGACAGATTACTACGAGCAGTACTTC.

The chain employs TRBV4-3 and TRBJ2-2, with D hard to call. Germline V gives CDR1 LGHNA, CDR2 YSLEER. The CDR3 runs to 15 residues. Trimming took off 1 base at V and 1 base at J, with 7 bases between the two ends. The CDR3 protein is CASSQGLLNTGELFF. For the CDR3, the DNA is TGCGCCAGCAGCCAAGGACTGCTGAACACCGGGGAGCTGTTTTTT.

This chain links TRBV2 with TRBJ2-3, with TRBD1 matching over 8 bases. This CDR3 region has 14 residues. The junction had 3 bases not matched to a gene; V was cut back by 2 bases and J by 5 bases. Germline V gene sequence: CDR1 SNHLY, CDR2 FYNNEI. CDR3: CASSEQGAEDTQYF. CDR3 nucleotides: TGTGCCAGCAGTGAACAGGGGGCGGAAGATACGCAGTATTTT.

This chain joins TRBV10-3 and TRBJ2-3, with 8 bases lining up with TRBD1. The CDR3 consists of 15 residues. V trimming: 4 bases; J trimming: 2 bases; junction bases outside the gene matches: 5. Germline V lookup: CDR1 ENHRY, CDR2 SYGVKD. This CDR3 reads CAISATGEATDTQYF. CDR3 nucleotide sequence: TGTGCCATCAGTGCGACAGGGGAGGCCACAGATACGCAGTATTTT.

The sample holds a few counts of this clone. The rearrangement joins TRBV18 to TRBJ2-5; TRBD2 might be the D (6 bases). This CDR3 comprises 13 residues. V was pared by 0 bases and J by 4 bases, with 6 bases between. CDR1 is KGHSH, CDR2 LQKENI, per germline. As DNA, the CDR3 is TGTGCCAGCTCACCACCGGGAGGAGAGACCCAGTACTTC. Translating it yields CASSPPGGETQYF.

The chain links TRBV10-3 to TRBJ2-1; D is perhaps TRBD1 (6 bases). Germline V lookup: CDR1 ENHRY, CDR2 SYGVKD. There are 15 residues in the CDR3. Trimming took 0 bases from V and 3 from J, leaving 9 bases between them. The CDR3 region has the DNA TGTGCCATCAGTGAGTCCACGGACAGCTACAATGAGCAGTTCTTC. Translating gives CAISESTDSYNEQFF.

This clone was seen a handful of times. The chain links TRBV19 to TRBJ2-5; the D gene is possibly TRBD1 (6 bases). This CDR3 has 13 amino acids. CDR1 is LNHDA, CDR2 SQIVND, per germline (reference sequence). Deletions cut 3 bases from V and 5 bases from J, with 10 bases between. The CDR3 bases are TGTGCCAGTAGTATTCCAGGGGAGGAGACCCAGTACTTC. Amino acid sequence: CASSIPGEETQYF.

The rearrangement uses TRBV7-3 and TRBJ2-4; no definite D call. The germline V and J ends were trimmed by 5 bases and 8 bases, with 13 bases remaining between them. CDR1 is SGHTA and CDR2 is FQGTGA in the germline V gene. This CDR3 comprises 13 residues. The CDR3 bases are TGTGCCAGCAGCCCCGGGTCAGAGGACATTCAGTACTTC. Translated, it gives CASSPGSEDIQYF.

The chain has TRBV27 and TRBJ2-7; tentatively, D is TRBD2 (6 bases). V was trimmed by 6 bases and J by 2 bases, leaving 17 bases between them. The CDR3 contains 15 residues. Per germline, CDR1 MNHEY and CDR2 SMNVEV (reference sequence). The CDR3 DNA is TGTGCCAGCAGCCTGGGGCCGCGGGGCCCCTACGAGCAGTACTTC. Amino acids: CASSLGPRGPYEQYF.

This chain uses TRBV12-5 with TRBJ2-3; D uncertain. The CDR3 consists of 12 residues. CDR1 and CDR2 from the germline V gene are LGHNT and FRNRAP. With 5 bases removed from V and 0 bases from J, the gap between germline ends came to 3 bases. The chain's CDR3 is CASGQSTDTQYF. As DNA, the CDR3 is TGTGCTAGTGGTCAGAGCACAGATACGCAGTATTTT.

This sequence joins TRBV5-5 and TRBJ2-3, with D possibly being TRBD2 (6 bases). The germline CDR1 and CDR2 sequences are SGHKS and YYEKEE (reference sequence). CDR3 length: 12 residues. The V gene lost 2 bases and the J gene lost 11 bases, with 12 bases spanning the gap. The CDR3 region has the DNA TGTGCCAGCAGCTTCATCGGGGGAGAGCAGTATTTT. It is translated as CASSFIGGEQYF.

The gene calls are TRBV11-2 and TRBJ2-7; TRBD2 is a possible D gene (7 bases). The ends were cut back, 5 bases at V and 1 base at J, with 21 bases in the middle. The CDR3 length is 17 residues. Germline assignment: CDR1 SGHAT and CDR2 FQNNGV. The CDR3 DNA reads as TGTGCCAGCAGCGCGGGGACACGGGGAGGGGGTTCCTACGAGCAGTACTTC. This gives the protein CASSAGTRGGGSYEQYF.

This chain uses TRBV28 with TRBJ1-2; D is ambiguous. V lost 1 base and J lost 2, with 2 bases in between. The CDR3 covers 12 residues. Germline CDR1 is MDHEN and CDR2 is SYDVKM. Here the CDR3 reads CASSLSNYGYTF. In nucleotides, the CDR3 is TGTGCCAGCAGTTTATCGAACTATGGCTACACCTTC.

Note on this clone: The sample holds other DNA sequences that translate to the same CDR3. The chain uses TRBV5-1 and TRBJ1-1; no reliable D call. This CDR3 region has 13 residues. Germline lookup yields CDR1 SGHRS and CDR2 YFSETQ. Trimming pared 2 bases from V and 2 bases from J, leaving 7 bases between. The CDR3 loop is CASSLGGNTEAFF. DNA of the CDR3: TGCGCCAGCAGCTTAGGAGGTAACACTGAAGCTTTCTTT.

The rearrangement links TRBV29-1 to TRBJ2-1; 9 nucleotides agree with TRBD2. The CDR3 sequence is 15 residues long. The V gene end was trimmed by 3 bases and the J gene end by 2 bases; junction bases not matched to a gene: 5. Germline V CDR1 and CDR2: SQVTM, ANQGSEA. The CDR3 nucleotides read TGCAGCGTTGAGGCTAGCGGGAAGACCTACAATGAGCAGTTCTTC. This encodes CSVEASGKTYNEQFF.